One sample yielded the 27 T cell receptor beta chains listed below, sequenced in a study of cytomegalovirus exposure and HLA in healthy donors. Primers for the PCR totalled 60 Vbeta and 13 Jbeta. This table comes from immunoSEQ multiplex PCR, and its TCRdb copy is limited to in-frame clones, with some not included. The table includes about 150,000 clones, more than 75% detected once. Sequencing was carried out using PBMCs. Receptor source: a man younger than 40 in good health and CMV-seropositive.

The chain is built from TRBV19 and TRBJ1-6, with 8 bases aligning to TRBD1. Unmatched junction bases numbered 2, after V lost 0 bases and J lost 7 bases. Germline V gene sequence: CDR1 LNHDA, CDR2 SQIVND (reference sequence). This CDR3 spans 15 amino acids. The CDR3 nucleotides read TGTGCCAGTAGTATAGATCGGACAGGGAATTCACCCCTCCACTTT. Translated: CASSIDRTGNSPLHF.

The rearrangement links TRBV7-6 to TRBJ2-7; TRBD1 might be the D (5 bases). The CDR3 sequence is 15 residues long. V lost 4 bases and J 2 bases, leaving 15 bases between the germline ends. The V gene's germline CDR1 is SGHVS and CDR2 FNYEAQ. Here the CDR3 reads CASSSRLGQAYEQYF. In DNA form, the CDR3 reads TGTGCCAGCAGCTCACGGCTTGGACAAGCCTACGAGCAGTACTTC. The variable domain in full, with the rest retrieved from reference TRBV7-6 and TRBJ2-7, is GAGVSQSPRYKVTKRGQDVALRCDPISGHVSLYWYRQALGQGPEFLTYFNYEAQQDKSGLPNDRFSAERPEGSISTLTIQRTEQRDSAMYRCASSSRLGQAYEQYFGPGTRLTVT.

The chain carries TRBV4-3 and TRBJ1-5, with D possibly matching TRBD1 (5 bases). The CDR3 runs to 15 residues. In germline, CDR1 is LGHNA, CDR2 YSLEER. V was pared by 0 bases and J by 6 bases, with 12 bases between. CDR3 in DNA: TGCGCCAGCAGCCAAGAGGGGCAGGGAGGTCAGCCCCAGCATTTT. It codes for CASSQEGQGGQPQHF.

This chain links TRBV20-1 with TRBJ2-7; maybe TRBD2 (6 bases). The CDR3 length is 11 residues. Trimming shortened V by 6 bases and J by 5 bases, and 11 bases separated the two germline ends. Germline CDR1 and CDR2: DFQATT and SNEGSKA (reference sequence). The CDR3 region is CSAGLPDEQYF. In DNA, the CDR3 is TGCAGTGCGGGACTCCCTGACGAGCAGTACTTC.

This clone has a single count. The chain employs TRBV9 and TRBJ1-5; TRBD1 agrees at 8 bases. V lost 2 bases to trimming and J lost 3 bases; unmatched junction nucleotides: 4. This CDR3 has 15 residues. The germline V gene has CDR1 SGDLS and CDR2 YYNGEE. CDR3 nucleotide sequence: TGTGCCAGCAGCGTCGGACAGGGCACCAATCAGCCCCAGCATTTT. Translating it yields CASSVGQGTNQPQHF.

There are a few counts of this clone. The chain couples TRBV10-1 to TRBJ1-5; 12 bases map to TRBD1. The ends lost 8 bases at V and 2 bases at J; junction bases unmatched: 16. This CDR3 is 19 amino acids long. Germline V gene lookup returns CDR1 WNHNN and CDR2 SYGVQD (reference sequence). Written as DNA, the CDR3 is TGCGCCAGCCCCAAGAGGGGGACAGGGGGCCGGGGGGGCAATCAGCCCCAGCATTTT. Residues: CASPKRGTGGRGGNQPQHF.

The chain joins TRBV30 to TRBJ1-4; TRBD1 aligns across 9 bases. V lost 3 bases to trimming and J lost 7 bases; unmatched junction nucleotides: 9. Germline V gives CDR1 GTSNPN, CDR2 SVGIG (reference sequence). This CDR3 comprises 15 residues. In nucleotides, the CDR3 is TGTGCCTGGAGGGGACAGGGTACGGGACGTGAAAAACTGTTTTTT. Encoded protein: CAWRGQGTGREKLFF.

The chain recombines TRBV4-1 with TRBJ2-2; 7 bases are shared with TRBD2. Germline assignment: CDR1 MGHRA and CDR2 YSYEKL. V lost 1 base, J lost 6 bases, and 5 bases stayed unmatched. CDR3 length: 15 residues. CDR3 in amino acids: CASSQVRAGAGELFF. The CDR3 DNA is TGCGCCAGCAGCCAAGTCCGGGCGGGGGCCGGGGAGCTGTTTTTT.

The chain carries TRBV5-1 and TRBJ2-7; 9 nucleotides agree with TRBD2. Per germline, CDR1 SGHRS and CDR2 YFSETQ. Germline trimming cut 5 bases from V and 5 bases from J; bases unmatched to any gene: 8. The CDR3 is 14 residues long. As DNA, the CDR3 is TGCGCCAGCAGTGGGGGCGGGAGGGCCAACGAGCAGTACTTC. Its translation: CASSGGGRANEQYF.

This clone was counted a single time. The chain is built from TRBV11-3 and TRBJ2-1; 8 bases fit TRBD1. This CDR3 contains 17 residues. Trimming removed 0 bases from V and 4 bases from J; junction bases left unmatched: 8. Germline-derived CDR1 and CDR2 are SGHNT and YENEEA. CDR3 amino acids: CASSLEYRGQAYNEQFF. CDR3 bases: TGTGCCAGCAGCTTAGAATATAGGGGACAGGCTTACAATGAGCAGTTCTTC.

The chain couples TRBV25-1 to TRBJ1-1; no firm D call. There are 16 residues in the CDR3. CDR1 and CDR2 from the germline V gene are MGHDK and SYGVNS. The ends were cut back, 1 base at V and 0 bases at J, with 12 bases in the middle. In nucleotides, the CDR3 is TGTGCCAGCAGTGAATCGACTAACCTAATGAACACTGAAGCTTTCTTT. This translates into CASSESTNLMNTEAFF.

V is TRBV5-4 and J is TRBJ2-3; 7 bases match TRBD2. CDR1 SGHNT and CDR2 YYREEE come from the germline V gene (reference sequence). After removal of 6 bases from V and 5 bases from J, the junction contained 3 bases not matched to a gene. The CDR3 extends over 12 amino acids. The CDR3 DNA reads as TGTGCCAGCAAAGGGGAGGGAGATACGCAGTATTTT. Protein product: CASKGEGDTQYF.

Points on this clone: One end of the junction fails to match germline, which may point to a read error. J is TRBJ2-7 and V is TRBV7-7; 10 bases line up with TRBD1. The germline gives CDR1 SSHAT, CDR2 FNYEAQ (reference sequence). The CDR3 covers 18 residues. CDR3: CASSIGVPRGTGDHEQYF. The DNA of the CDR3 is TGTGCTAGCAGCATTGGTGTCCCTCGCGGGACAGGGGACCACGAGCAGTACTTC. The full variable domain, rest sourced from reference TRBV7-7 and TRBJ2-7, is GAGVSQSPRYKVTKRGQDVTLRCDPISSHATLYWYQQALGQGPEFLTYFNYEAQPDKSGLPSDRFSAERPEGSISTLTIQRTEQRDSAMYRCASSIGVPRGTGDHEQYFGPGTRLTVT.

The chain joins TRBV19 to TRBJ1-1; D unclear. The V gene lost 5 bases and the J gene lost 4 bases, with 14 bases spanning the gap. The CDR3 totals 14 residues. Germline V CDR1 and CDR2: LNHDA, SQIVND (reference sequence). In nucleotides, the CDR3 is TGTGCCAGTAGTGAGGGCCGAAAAGGCACTGAAGCTTTCTTT. This encodes CASSEGRKGTEAFF.

The genes are TRBV5-1 and TRBJ2-5, with 10 bases aligning to TRBD2. J lost 5 bases, V lost 1 base, and 2 bases had no gene match. The germline V gene has CDR1 SGHRS and CDR2 YFSETQ. This CDR3 spans 14 amino acids. CDR3 amino acids: CASSLSGRGETQYF. The CDR3 DNA sequence: TGCGCCAGCAGCTTGAGCGGGAGGGGGGAGACCCAGTACTTC.

The J gene is TRBJ1-5, the V gene TRBV19; a weak D match, TRBD1 (5 bases). Trimming stripped 4 bases from V and 9 bases from J, with 16 bases between. The germline gives CDR1 LNHDA, CDR2 SQIVND (reference sequence). The CDR3 runs 14 residues. For the CDR3, the DNA is TGTGCCAGTAGTACTCCGGGGGGAGGAGGGCCCCAGCATTTT. It codes for CASSTPGGGGPQHF.

The chain links TRBV5-1 to TRBJ1-6; 9 nucleotides match TRBD1. CDR1 is SGHRS, CDR2 YFSETQ, per germline. The CDR3 is 17 residues long. The trim removed 4 bases at V and 4 bases at J, leaving 9 bases unmatched. The CDR3 DNA is TGCGCCAGCAGCCGGGACAGGGACGGCCAGTATAATTCACCCCTCCACTTT. Protein sequence: CASSRDRDGQYNSPLHF.

The chain couples TRBV2 to TRBJ2-1; D gene uncertain. The V gene lost 10 bases and the J gene lost 6 bases, with 19 bases spanning the gap. CDR1 SNHLY and CDR2 FYNNEI come from the germline V gene. This CDR3 spans 14 amino acids. CDR3 DNA sequence: TGTGCCACTCTCCGAACCCACGGTGGCAATGAGCAGTTCTTC. Protein product: CATLRTHGGNEQFF.

J is TRBJ1-1 and V is TRBV6-1; tentative D call: TRBD1 (6 bases). V was pared by 2 bases and J by 1 base, with 8 bases between. Germline V gives CDR1 MNHNS, CDR2 SASEGT. The CDR3 covers 14 residues. The CDR3 protein is CASSEWGQNTEAFF. The DNA of the CDR3 is TGTGCCAGCAGTGAATGGGGACAGAACACTGAAGCTTTCTTT.

The chain is built from TRBV12-5 and TRBJ1-1; TRBD1 might be the D (5 bases). The CDR3 sequence is 14 residues long. V lost 0 bases, J lost 5 bases, and 10 bases lay in between. CDR1 is LGHNT, CDR2 FRNRAP, per germline. Here the CDR3 reads CASGLVRAGTEAFF. The DNA for the CDR3 is TGTGCTAGTGGTTTGGTACGCGCAGGGACTGAAGCTTTCTTT.

This chain uses TRBV30 with TRBJ2-1, with D possibly matching TRBD2 (6 bases). The CDR3 totals 13 residues. From germline, CDR1 is GTSNPN and CDR2 SVGIG (reference sequence). V gave up 1 base and J gave up 6 bases, with 10 bases separating them. The CDR3 sequence: CAWSGRGPNEQFF. In nucleotides, the CDR3 is TGTGCCTGGAGTGGGAGGGGACCCAATGAGCAGTTCTTC.

The chain has TRBV27 and TRBJ2-7; D unclear. V gave up 4 bases and J gave up 5 bases, with 18 bases separating them. CDR1 MNHEY and CDR2 SMNVEV come from the germline V gene (reference sequence). This CDR3 region has 15 residues. The DNA for the CDR3 is TGTGCCAGCAGTTCCCTTCTTTCGAGGAAGGACGAGCAGTACTTC. Translation: CASSSLLSRKDEQYF.

The chain employs TRBV5-1 and TRBJ2-7; 10 nucleotides match TRBD1. The ends lost 3 bases at V and 12 bases at J; junction bases unmatched: 6. The CDR3 is made up of 12 amino acids. Looked up from germline, CDR1 is SGHRS and CDR2 is YFSETQ. The CDR3 DNA follows: TGCGCCAGCAGCTACGGACAGGGGGTTTCGTACTTC. Translated: CASSYGQGVSYF.

This chain links TRBV6-1 with TRBJ2-7, with D maybe TRBD2 (5 bases). CDR1 and CDR2 from the germline V gene are MNHNS and SASEGT. The CDR3 sequence is 14 residues long. Trimming stripped 2 bases from V and 6 bases from J, with 14 bases between. The CDR3 loop is CASSETNGVSEQYF. In DNA form, the CDR3 reads TGTGCCAGCAGTGAAACTAACGGGGTCTCCGAGCAGTACTTC.

The chain combines TRBV7-8 with TRBJ1-2; D possibly corresponds to TRBD1 (6 bases). Trimming took off 3 bases at V and 6 bases at J, with 11 bases between the two ends. The CDR3 length is 13 residues. The V gene's germline CDR1 is SGHVS and CDR2 FQNEAQ. The CDR3 DNA sequence: TGTGCCAGCAGCTTGGACAGAAAGGATGGCTACACCTTC. It specifies CASSLDRKDGYTF.

The V and J genes are TRBV6-5 and TRBJ2-3, with a weak D call TRBD2 (6 bases). The CDR3 sequence is 12 residues long. The germline V gene has CDR1 MNHEY and CDR2 SVGAGI. Trimming stripped 6 bases from V and 7 bases from J, with 11 bases between. CDR3 amino acids: CASSLGGNTQYF. DNA of the CDR3: TGTGCCAGCAGCCTCGGGGGAAATACGCAGTATTTT.

Only a few counts were recorded for this clone. The rearrangement links TRBV6-1 to TRBJ1-5; possible D gene TRBD1, 6 bases. V shed 2 bases and J shed 4 bases, with 15 bases lying between them. Per the germline V gene, CDR1 is MNHNS and CDR2 is SASEGT. The length of the CDR3 is 16 residues. The CDR3 bases are TGTGCCAGCAGTGAATGGGGAGGGGGTGCTAATCAGCCCCAGCATTTT. Translated: CASSEWGGGANQPQHF.